Here is one T cell receptor beta chain with its context. The data derive from a study of cytomegalovirus exposure and HLA in healthy donors. From germline, CDR1 is SGHTA and CDR2 FQGTGA. Between the trimmed V and J ends, which lost 5 bases and 4 bases, there was a span of 14 bases. This CDR3 spans 15 amino acids. Researchers ran the PCR with 60 Vbeta and 13 Jbeta primers. TCRdb's copy holds only in-frame clones and misses some; the assay was immunoSEQ multiplex PCR. Of about 170,000 clones listed, about 81% are singletons. This TCR was recovered from a girl between 5 and 17 years old in good health and CMV-seropositive. The chain links TRBV7-3 to TRBJ2-2; tentatively, D is TRBD1 (6 bases). Sequenced: PBMCs. CDR3: CASSILQGTTGELFF. DNA for the CDR3: TGTGCCAGCAGCATACTACAGGGAACCACCGGGGAGCTGTTTTTT.